This T cell receptor (beta chain) stems from a study of T cells in Graves' hyperthyroidism and ophthalmopathy. Study findings and constraints: Ophthalmopathy was predicted by the model a median of roughly 6.7 months ahead of onset. The majority of expanded thyroid clonotypes above 0.001 also appeared in blood.

About this clonotype: Its antigen is not known. Its ends do not fully match the called genes, so a read error is possible.

The CDR3 has 15 residues. Germline V gives CDR1 SEHNR, CDR2 FQNEAQ (reference sequence). Those patients with uncontrolled infection, other autoimmune disease, pregnancy or lactation were excluded. Clinical symptoms, serum thyroxine and TRAb, thyroid ultrasound and orbital computed tomography were used for the diagnoses. TCR beta CDR3 sequences were amplified from RNA transcripts. The study used the HTBI primer set for a first-round RT-PCR of the TCR CDR3. TCRdb itself ran the multiplex PCR reads through MiXCR, one entry per CDR3 protein. Counted here are a few hundred thousand distinct CDR3 sequences, 46% occurring once; the ten biggest clones make up under 20%.

The chain is built from TRBV7-9 and TRBJ2-7; tentatively, D is TRBD2 (5 bases). The receptor was derived from an adult woman with Graves' disease, either hyperthyroidism or ophthalmopathy (not recorded which). Input material: peripheral blood or thyroid tissue (not recorded which). CDR3 DNA sequence: TGTGCCAGCAGCTCCCCCTCCGACCCCACCGGGGAGCTGTACTTC. Translated, it gives CASSSPSDPTGELYF.